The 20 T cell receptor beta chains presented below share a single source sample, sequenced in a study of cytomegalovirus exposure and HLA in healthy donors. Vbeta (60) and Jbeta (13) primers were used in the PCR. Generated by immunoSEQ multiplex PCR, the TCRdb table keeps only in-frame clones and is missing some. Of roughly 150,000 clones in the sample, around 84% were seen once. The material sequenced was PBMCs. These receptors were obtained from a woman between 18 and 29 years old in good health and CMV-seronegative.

The CDR3 here is CASSIRTQGLGKLFF. The CDR3 DNA sequence: TGTGCCAGCAGCATACGTACGCAGGGGCTCGGAAAACTGTTTTTT. The rearrangement joins TRBV28 to TRBJ1-4; maybe TRBD1 (6 bases). V lost 6 bases, J lost 10 bases, and 21 bases lay in between. Per germline, CDR1 MDHEN and CDR2 SYDVKM. The CDR3 totals 15 residues.

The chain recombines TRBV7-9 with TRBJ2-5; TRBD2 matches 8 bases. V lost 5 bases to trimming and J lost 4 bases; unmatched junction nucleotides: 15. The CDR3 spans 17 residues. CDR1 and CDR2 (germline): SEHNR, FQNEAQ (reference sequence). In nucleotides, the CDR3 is TGTGCCAGCAGCCAAACTCGCGGGAGGAAATCCCGAGAGACCCAGTACTTC. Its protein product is CASSQTRGRKSRETQYF.

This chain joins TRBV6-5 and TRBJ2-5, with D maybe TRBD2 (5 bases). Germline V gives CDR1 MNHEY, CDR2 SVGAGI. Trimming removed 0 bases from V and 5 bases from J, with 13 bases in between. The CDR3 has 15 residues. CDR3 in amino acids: CASSYSMRRDETQYF. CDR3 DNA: TGTGCCAGCAGTTACTCGATGCGACGGGATGAGACCCAGTACTTC.

The CDR3 protein is CAIRGPPGGPVFAYEQYF. CDR3 nucleotides: TGTGCCATCAGGGGCCCCCCGGGAGGGCCTGTGTTCGCCTACGAGCAGTACTTC. The chain uses TRBV10-3 and TRBJ2-5, with 8 bases lining up with TRBD2. The J call may be incorrect, as the DNA end agrees better with TRBJ2-7. CDR1 and CDR2 (germline): ENHRY, SYGVKD. The CDR3 sequence is 18 residues long.

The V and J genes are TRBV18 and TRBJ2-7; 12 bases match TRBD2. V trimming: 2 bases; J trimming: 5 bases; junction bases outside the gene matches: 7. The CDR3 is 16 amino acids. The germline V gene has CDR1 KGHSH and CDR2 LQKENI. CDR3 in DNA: TGTGCCAGCTCACCAAATCGTCGACTAGCGGGAGACGAGCAGTACTTC. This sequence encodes CASSPNRRLAGDEQYF.

CDR3 amino acids: CASSPPPRMGNEQFF. The CDR3, as DNA: TGTGCCAGCAGCCCCCCTCCCAGGATGGGCAATGAGCAGTTCTTC. This chain links TRBV7-9 with TRBJ2-1; D remains ambiguous. Germline V gene sequence: CDR1 SEHNR, CDR2 FQNEAQ (reference sequence). The CDR3 contains 15 residues. The V end was cut by 5 bases, the J end by 6 bases, with 17 bases between.

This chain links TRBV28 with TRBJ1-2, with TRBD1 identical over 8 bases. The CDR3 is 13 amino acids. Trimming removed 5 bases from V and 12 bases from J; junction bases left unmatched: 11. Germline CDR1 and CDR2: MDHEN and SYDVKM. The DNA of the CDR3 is TGTGCCAGCAGTACCGGACAGGGACATTACAACACCTTC. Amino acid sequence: CASSTGQGHYNTF.

CDR3 region: CASSQGTGGNYEQYF. In DNA form, the CDR3 reads TGTGCCAGCAGCCAAGGGACAGGGGGAAACTACGAGCAGTACTTC. V gene TRBV4-2 combines with J gene TRBJ2-7, with 10 bases aligning to TRBD1. Losses at the gene ends were 1 base for V and 3 bases for J; bases not matched to a gene: 3. Germline lookup yields CDR1 LGHNA and CDR2 YNFKEQ. This CDR3 spans 15 amino acids.

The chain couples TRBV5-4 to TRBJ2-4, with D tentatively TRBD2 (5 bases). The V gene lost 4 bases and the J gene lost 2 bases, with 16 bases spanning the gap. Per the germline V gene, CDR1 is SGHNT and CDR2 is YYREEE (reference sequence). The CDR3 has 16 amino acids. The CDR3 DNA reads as TGTGCCAGCAGCCCCCGGGATTACCAGACCAAAAACATTCAGTACTTC. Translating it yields CASSPRDYQTKNIQYF.

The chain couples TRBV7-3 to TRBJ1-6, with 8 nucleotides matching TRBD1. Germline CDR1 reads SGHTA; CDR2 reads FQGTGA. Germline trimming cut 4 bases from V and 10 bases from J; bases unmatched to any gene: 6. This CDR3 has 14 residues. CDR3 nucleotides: TGTGCCAGCAGCTCCCGGAACAGGGGGTCACCCCTCCACTTT. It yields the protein CASSSRNRGSPLHF.

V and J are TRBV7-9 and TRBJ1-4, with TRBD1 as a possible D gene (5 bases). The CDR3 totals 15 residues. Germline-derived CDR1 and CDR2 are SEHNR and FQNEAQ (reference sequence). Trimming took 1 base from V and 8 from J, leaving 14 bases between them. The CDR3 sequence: CASSLVRGQMEKLFF. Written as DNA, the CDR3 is TGTGCCAGCAGCTTAGTAAGAGGACAAATGGAAAAACTGTTTTTT.

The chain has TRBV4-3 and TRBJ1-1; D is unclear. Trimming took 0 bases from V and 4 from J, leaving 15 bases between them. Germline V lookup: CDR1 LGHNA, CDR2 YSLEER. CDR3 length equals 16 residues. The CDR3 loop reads CASSQDWAGITTEAFF. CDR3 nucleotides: TGCGCCAGCAGCCAAGATTGGGCGGGGATTACCACTGAAGCTTTCTTT.

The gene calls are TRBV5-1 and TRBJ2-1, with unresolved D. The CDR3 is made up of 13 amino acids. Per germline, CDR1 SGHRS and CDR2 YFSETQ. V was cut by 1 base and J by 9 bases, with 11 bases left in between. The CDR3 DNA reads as TGCGCCAGCAGCTTGCAGAGCGCTAGTGAGCAGTTCTTC. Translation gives CASSLQSASEQFF.

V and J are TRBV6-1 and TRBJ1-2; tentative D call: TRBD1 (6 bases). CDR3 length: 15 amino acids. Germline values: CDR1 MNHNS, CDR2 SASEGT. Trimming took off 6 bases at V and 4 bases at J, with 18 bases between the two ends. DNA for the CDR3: TGTGCCAGCAGCGGGTCGGGGGGGCGCGGCTATGGCTACACCTTC. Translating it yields CASSGSGGRGYGYTF.

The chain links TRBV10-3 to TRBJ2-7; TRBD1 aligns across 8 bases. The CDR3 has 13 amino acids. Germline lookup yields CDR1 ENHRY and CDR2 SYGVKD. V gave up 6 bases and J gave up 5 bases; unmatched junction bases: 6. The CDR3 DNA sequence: TGTGCCATCAGGGAACAGGGGGGAAACGAGCAGTACTTC. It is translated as CAIREQGGNEQYF.

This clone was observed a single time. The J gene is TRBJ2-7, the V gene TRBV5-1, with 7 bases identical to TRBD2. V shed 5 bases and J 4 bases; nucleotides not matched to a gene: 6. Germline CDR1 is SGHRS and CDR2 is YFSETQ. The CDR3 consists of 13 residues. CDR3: CASRPPGGYEQYF. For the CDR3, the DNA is TGCGCCAGCAGACCCCCCGGGGGGTACGAGCAGTACTTC.

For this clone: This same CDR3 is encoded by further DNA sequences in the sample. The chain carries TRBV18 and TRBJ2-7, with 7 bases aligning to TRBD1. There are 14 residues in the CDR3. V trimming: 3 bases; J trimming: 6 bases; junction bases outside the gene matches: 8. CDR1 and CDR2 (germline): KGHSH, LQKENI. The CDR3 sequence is CASSPGQGVGEQYF. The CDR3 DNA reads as TGTGCCAGCTCACCTGGCCAGGGGGTTGGCGAGCAGTACTTC.

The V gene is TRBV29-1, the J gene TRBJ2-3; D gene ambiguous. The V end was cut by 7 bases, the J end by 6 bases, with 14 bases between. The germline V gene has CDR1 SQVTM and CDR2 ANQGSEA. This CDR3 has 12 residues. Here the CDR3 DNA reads TGCAGCGCCCGACTTGTCCCGGATACGCAGTATTTT. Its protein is CSARLVPDTQYF.

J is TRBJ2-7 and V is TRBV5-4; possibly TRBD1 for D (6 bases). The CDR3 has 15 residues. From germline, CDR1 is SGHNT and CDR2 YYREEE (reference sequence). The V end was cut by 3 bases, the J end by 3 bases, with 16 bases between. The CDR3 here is CASSSPGTTNYEQYF. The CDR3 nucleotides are TGTGCCAGCAGCTCCCCCGGGACAACGAACTACGAGCAGTACTTC.

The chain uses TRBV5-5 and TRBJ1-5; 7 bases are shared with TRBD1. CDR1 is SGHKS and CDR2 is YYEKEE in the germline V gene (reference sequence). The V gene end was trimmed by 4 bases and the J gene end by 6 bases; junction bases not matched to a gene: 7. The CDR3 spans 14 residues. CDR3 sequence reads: CASSLWTGGQPQHF. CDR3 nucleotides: TGTGCCAGCAGCCTTTGGACAGGAGGTCAGCCCCAGCATTTT.